These 14 T cell receptor beta chains were all obtained from the same sample, sequenced in a study of T cell responses to AZD1222 COVID-19 vaccine. TCRdb's table, derived via immunoSEQ multiplex PCR, lists solely in-frame clones and lacks some. The repertoire holds about 94,000 clones, with 85% as singletons. The input for sequencing was peripheral blood, taken 28 days after the second AZD1222 dose. These TCRs come from an adult who received the AZD1222 COVID-19 vaccine.

The V gene is TRBV9, the J gene TRBJ1-2, with D possibly TRBD1 on 5 matching bases. The CDR3 has 13 residues. The germline CDR1 and CDR2 sequences are SGDLS and YYNGEE. V was cut by 4 bases and J by 2 bases, with 9 bases left in between. The CDR3 loop reads CASSLRDNYGYTF. CDR3 sequence (DNA): TGTGCCAGCAGCCTCCGGGACAACTATGGCTACACCTTC. Full variable domain (outside the CDR3, taken from reference TRBV9 and TRBJ1-2): DSGVTQTPKHLITATGQRVTLRCSPRSGDLSVYWYQQSLDQGLQFLIQYYNGEERAKGNILERFSAQQFPDLHSELNLSSLELGDSALYFCASSLRDNYGYTFGSGTRLTVV.

In DNA form, the CDR3 reads TGCGCCAGCAGCTTGGTTAAGAACGACTACAATGAGCAGTTCTTC. This gives the protein CASSLVKNDYNEQFF. J is TRBJ2-1 and V is TRBV5-1; D gene ambiguous. CDR1 and CDR2 from the germline V gene are SGHRS and YFSETQ. Trimming pared 0 bases from V and 3 bases from J, leaving 10 bases between. The CDR3 runs 15 residues.

The rearrangement joins TRBV12-5 to TRBJ2-5; D gene unclear. CDR3 length: 12 residues. V was pared by 4 bases and J by 5 bases, with 8 bases between. Germline CDR1 is LGHNT and CDR2 is FRNRAP. The CDR3 reads CASGSSSETQYF. CDR3 coding DNA: TGTGCTAGTGGTTCTTCTTCGGAGACCCAGTACTTC. Variable domain in full (rest from reference TRBV12-5 and TRBJ2-5): DARVTQTPRHKVTEMGQEVTMRCQPILGHNTVFWYRQTMMQGLELLAYFRNRAPLDDSGMPKDRFSAEMPDATLATLKIQPSEPRDSAVYFCASGSSSETQYFGPGTRLLVL.

The chain combines TRBV6-2 or TRBV6-3 with TRBJ2-7; D is uncertain. CDR1 is MNHEY, CDR2 SVGEGT, per germline. The CDR3 spans 14 residues. Trimming pared 2 bases from V and 0 bases from J, leaving 8 bases between. CDR3 sequence: CASSYKGYSYEQYF. The CDR3 DNA reads as TGTGCCAGCAGTTACAAGGGATACTCCTACGAGCAGTACTTC.

This clone was recorded a few times. The V gene is TRBV7-9, the J gene TRBJ2-2, with 8 nucleotides matching TRBD2. The CDR3 extends over 16 amino acids. The V segment lost 1 base and the J segment 3 bases; nucleotides outside the gene matches: 4. CDR1 and CDR2 (germline): SEHNR, FQNEAQ (reference sequence). Here the CDR3 reads CASSLGLAGHTGELFF. The CDR3 bases are TGTGCCAGCAGCTTAGGCCTAGCGGGTCACACCGGGGAGCTGTTTTTT.

CDR3 nucleotides: TGTGCCAGCACACTCCAGAGAGACACTGAAGCTTTCTTT. Translation: CASTLQRDTEAFF. The chain is built from TRBV7-9 and TRBJ1-1; D is ambiguous. Germline CDR1 is SEHNR and CDR2 is FQNEAQ (reference sequence). There are 13 residues in the CDR3. The ends were cut back, 7 bases at V and 3 bases at J, with 12 bases in the middle.

The chain is built from TRBV5-4 and TRBJ2-3; 12 positions match TRBD2. J gave up 5 bases and V 2 bases, and 6 bases lay outside the gene matches. The CDR3 runs 16 residues. Germline assignment: CDR1 SGHNT and CDR2 YYREEE (reference sequence). The CDR3 DNA follows: TGTGCCAGCAGCTTTTTCGCGACTAGCGGGGGAGATACGCAGTATTTT. Protein sequence: CASSFFATSGGDTQYF.

The chain links TRBV4-1 to TRBJ1-1, with 7 bases that match TRBD1. CDR1 is MGHRA, CDR2 YSYEKL, per germline. The V and J ends lost 4 bases and 6 bases, in that order; junction bases with no gene match: 14. This CDR3 contains 16 residues. CDR3 DNA sequence: TGCGCCAGCAGCCGACCTCCGGGACAGCGTACCCCTGAAGCTTTCTTT. Its protein product is CASSRPPGQRTPEAFF.

This CDR3 reads CASRLIGTIGNTIYF. The CDR3 nucleotides read TGTGCCAGTAGATTGATCGGGACAATCGGAAACACCATATATTTT. The J gene is TRBJ1-3, the V gene TRBV19; D possibly corresponds to TRBD1 (6 bases). Trimming pared 6 bases from V and 4 bases from J, leaving 16 bases between. The germline CDR1 and CDR2 sequences are LNHDA and SQIVND (reference sequence). This CDR3 has 15 residues.

The chain uses TRBV6-5 and TRBJ1-2; no firm D call. Germline V gene data show CDR1 as MNHEY and CDR2 as SVGAGI. The germline V and J ends were trimmed by 10 bases and 0 bases, with 15 bases remaining between them. CDR3 size: 14 residues. CDR3 coding DNA: TGTGCCACCGAGATGGGCCAGTCTAACTATGGCTACACCTTC. Translation gives CATEMGQSNYGYTF.

The rearrangement uses TRBV6-1 and TRBJ1-4, with D unresolved. The germline CDR1 and CDR2 sequences are MNHNS and SASEGT. The V and J ends lost 5 bases and 8 bases respectively, with 15 bases between them. The CDR3 totals 14 residues. The CDR3 sequence: CASSSSVEGEKLFF. The CDR3, as DNA: TGTGCCAGCAGTTCCTCTGTGGAGGGAGAAAAACTGTTTTTT.

This clone was observed a handful of times. The chain links TRBV7-9 to TRBJ2-3; D may correspond to TRBD1 or TRBD2 (5 bases each). The CDR3 spans 14 residues. V was shortened by 5 bases and J by 1 base, with 10 bases between the two germline ends. Germline CDR1 is SEHNR and CDR2 is FQNEAQ (reference sequence). The CDR3 region is CASSRRDGTDTQYF. CDR3 nucleotide sequence: TGTGCCAGCAGCCGCAGGGACGGCACAGATACGCAGTATTTT.

The chain carries TRBV20-1 and TRBJ1-5, with D tentatively TRBD1 (5 bases). This CDR3 is 14 amino acids long. Trimming stripped 3 bases from V and 3 bases from J, with 12 bases between. Germline V CDR1 and CDR2: DFQATT, SNEGSKA (reference sequence). CDR3 loop: CSASRGTYNQPQHF. In nucleotides, the CDR3 is TGCAGTGCTAGTCGAGGGACGTACAATCAGCCCCAGCATTTT.

The chain couples TRBV5-1 to TRBJ2-7, with 8 bases identical to TRBD1. Germline V gene sequence: CDR1 SGHRS, CDR2 YFSETQ. The CDR3 loop spans 13 amino acids. Trimming cost V 3 bases and J 3 bases; bases outside gene matches: 2. CDR3 sequence: CASSSGQGYEQYF. The CDR3 nucleotides are TGCGCCAGCAGCTCTGGACAGGGCTACGAGCAGTACTTC.